Listed here are 13 T cell receptor beta chains from one sample, sequenced in a study of blood T cell repertoires in COVID-19 (dated by TCRdb to the early 2020s). Libraries were made using the immunoSEQ multiplex PCR assay. Imported from immuneACCESS, the table was reduced by TCRdb to in-frame sequences with V and J called. These copies leave out some clones; in studies compared against another copy, an unresolved V gene accounts for under half, and the cause of the remainder is not known. In this sample the table shows tens of thousands of clones, about 86% of which occur a single time. The ten largest make up more than 1.4% of the sample. Source material: peripheral blood. The receptors here all came from a woman aged 55 to 70 with acute or convalescent COVID-19.

DNA for the CDR3: TGTGCCTGGACGGGACTAGCGGGGGCGAACACCGGGGAGCTGTTTTTT. Translating gives CAWTGLAGANTGELFF. The rearrangement joins TRBV30 to TRBJ2-2; 14 positions agree with TRBD2. This CDR3 comprises 16 residues. Germline V gene lookup returns CDR1 GTSNPN and CDR2 SVGIG (reference sequence). J gave up 0 bases and V 4 bases, and 1 base lay outside the gene matches.

The gene calls are TRBV18 and TRBJ2-1; D perhaps matches TRBD1 (5 bases). Trimming removed 8 bases at V and 4 bases at J, with 15 bases between. This CDR3 spans 14 amino acids. Germline CDR1 KGHSH, CDR2 LQKENI. The CDR3 coding sequence is TGTGCCAGCCGCGACAGCGTGAATTACAATGAGCAGTTCTTC. It codes for CASRDSVNYNEQFF.

The V gene is TRBV5-4, the J gene TRBJ2-1; 14 nucleotides align to TRBD2. The CDR3 totals 15 residues. Germline CDR1 is SGHNT and CDR2 is YYREEE (reference sequence). V gave up 4 bases and J gave up 10 bases; unmatched junction bases: 7. CDR3 DNA sequence: TGTGCCAGCAGCCCGACTAGCGGGAGGGCCGACGAGCAGTTCTTC. Protein sequence: CASSPTSGRADEQFF. The full variable domain, in which reference TRBV5-4 and TRBJ2-1 provide the parts outside the CDR3, is ETGVTQSPTHLIKTRGQQVTLRCSSQSGHNTVSWYQQALGQGPQFIFQYYREEENGRGNFPPRFSGLQFPNYSSELNVNALELDDSALYLCASSPTSGRADEQFFGPGTRLTVL.

The chain's CDR3 is CASSKGQSNYGYTF. In nucleotides, the CDR3 is TGCGCCAGCAGCAAGGGACAGTCTAACTATGGCTACACCTTC. V and J are TRBV5-1 and TRBJ1-2; TRBD1 matches 7 bases. The J segment lost 0 bases and the V segment lost 4 bases, leaving 3 bases of the junction unmatched. The CDR3 contains 14 residues. Germline CDR1 and CDR2: SGHRS and YFSETQ.

The CDR3 DNA is TGTGCCAGCTCACCCGGACAGGGGGCGAGGACTGAAGCTTTCTTT. Translation: CASSPGQGARTEAFF. The chain has TRBV18 and TRBJ1-1, with TRBD1 identical over 11 bases. Trimming removed 3 bases from V and 5 bases from J; junction bases left unmatched: 5. Germline CDR1 KGHSH, CDR2 LQKENI. The CDR3 consists of 15 residues.

The CDR3 DNA reads TGTGCCAGCAGTTTATGGGACAGGGGCTTCGGCTACACCTTC. It yields the protein CASSLWDRGFGYTF. This chain connects TRBV28 to TRBJ1-2; TRBD1 aligns across 9 bases. The CDR3 totals 14 residues. The J segment lost 8 bases and the V segment lost 0 bases, leaving 4 bases of the junction unmatched. Germline CDR1 reads MDHEN; CDR2 reads SYDVKM.

V usage is TRBV7-8 and J usage is TRBJ1-2; D gene unclear. Germline V gives CDR1 SGHVS, CDR2 FQNEAQ. Trimming pared 5 bases from V and 5 bases from J, leaving 12 bases between. CDR3 length equals 13 residues. The CDR3 nucleotides are TGTGCCAGCAGCGGAATGAACAGTTATGGCTACACCTTC. Residues: CASSGMNSYGYTF. The entire variable domain, with the rest obtained from reference TRBV7-8 and TRBJ1-2, is as follows: GAGVSQSPRYKVAKRGQDVALRCDPISGHVSLFWYQQALGQGPEFLTYFQNEAQLDKSGLPSDRFFAERPEGSVSTLKIQRTQQEDSAVYLCASSGMNSYGYTFGSGTRLTVV.

The chain uses TRBV24-1 and TRBJ1-5, with 9 bases identical to TRBD1. The ends lost 7 bases at V and 3 bases at J; junction bases unmatched: 6. CDR3 length: 15 amino acids. The V gene's germline CDR1 is KGHDR and CDR2 SFDVKD. The CDR3 DNA sequence: TGTGCCACCAGCCCGGGACAGGGCTACAATCAGCCCCAGCATTTT. Translated: CATSPGQGYNQPQHF.

V and J are TRBV28 and TRBJ1-5, with D hard to call. The CDR3 length is 15 residues. Germline loops: CDR1 MDHEN, CDR2 SYDVKM. V lost 4 bases and J 2 bases, leaving 12 bases between the germline ends. CDR3 in DNA: TGTGCCAGCAGTTCGCAAGGCCGGGGCAATCAGCCCCAGCATTTT. Translation gives CASSSQGRGNQPQHF.

The chain employs TRBV14 and TRBJ1-2; possible D gene TRBD1, 5 bases. The CDR3 spans 15 residues. CDR1 and CDR2 from the germline V gene are SGHDN and FVKESK. Trimming stripped 5 bases from V and 4 bases from J, with 17 bases between. This CDR3 is CASSRSWGVPYGYTF. The CDR3 DNA reads as TGTGCCAGCAGCAGATCCTGGGGGGTCCCCTATGGCTACACCTTC.

This rearrangement joins TRBV11-1 to TRBJ2-1, with TRBD2 identical over 9 bases. V gave up 3 bases and J gave up 5 bases; unmatched junction bases: 2. This CDR3 spans 14 amino acids. The germline CDR1 and CDR2 sequences are SGHAT and FQDESV (reference sequence). Written as DNA, the CDR3 is TGTGCCAGCAGCTTTCTAGCGGGGAACAATGAGCAGTTCTTC. It is translated as CASSFLAGNNEQFF.

The rearrangement joins TRBV2 to TRBJ1-4; a weak D match, TRBD1 (5 bases). The CDR3 covers 14 residues. Germline V gene lookup returns CDR1 SNHLY and CDR2 FYNNEI. Trimming pared 7 bases from V and 2 bases from J, leaving 11 bases between. CDR3 coding DNA: TGTGCCAGCATGCTGGGGGGGACTAATGAAAAACTGTTTTTT. Its protein product is CASMLGGTNEKLFF.

The gene calls are TRBV15 and TRBJ1-1; TRBD1 agrees at 7 bases. Germline trimming cut 4 bases from V and 6 bases from J; bases unmatched to any gene: 11. Germline assignment: CDR1 LNHNV and CDR2 YYDKDF (reference sequence). The CDR3 totals 15 residues. This CDR3 reads CATSTMTGRGAEAFF. The CDR3 nucleotides read TGTGCCACCAGCACTATGACAGGGAGAGGCGCTGAAGCTTTCTTT. The whole variable domain, filled in from reference TRBV15 and TRBJ1-1, reads DAMVIQNPRYQVTQFGKPVTLSCSQTLNHNVMYWYQQKSSQAPKLLFHYYDKDFNNEADTPDNFQSRRPNTSFCFLDIRSPGLGDTAMYLCATSTMTGRGAEAFFGQGTRLTVV.